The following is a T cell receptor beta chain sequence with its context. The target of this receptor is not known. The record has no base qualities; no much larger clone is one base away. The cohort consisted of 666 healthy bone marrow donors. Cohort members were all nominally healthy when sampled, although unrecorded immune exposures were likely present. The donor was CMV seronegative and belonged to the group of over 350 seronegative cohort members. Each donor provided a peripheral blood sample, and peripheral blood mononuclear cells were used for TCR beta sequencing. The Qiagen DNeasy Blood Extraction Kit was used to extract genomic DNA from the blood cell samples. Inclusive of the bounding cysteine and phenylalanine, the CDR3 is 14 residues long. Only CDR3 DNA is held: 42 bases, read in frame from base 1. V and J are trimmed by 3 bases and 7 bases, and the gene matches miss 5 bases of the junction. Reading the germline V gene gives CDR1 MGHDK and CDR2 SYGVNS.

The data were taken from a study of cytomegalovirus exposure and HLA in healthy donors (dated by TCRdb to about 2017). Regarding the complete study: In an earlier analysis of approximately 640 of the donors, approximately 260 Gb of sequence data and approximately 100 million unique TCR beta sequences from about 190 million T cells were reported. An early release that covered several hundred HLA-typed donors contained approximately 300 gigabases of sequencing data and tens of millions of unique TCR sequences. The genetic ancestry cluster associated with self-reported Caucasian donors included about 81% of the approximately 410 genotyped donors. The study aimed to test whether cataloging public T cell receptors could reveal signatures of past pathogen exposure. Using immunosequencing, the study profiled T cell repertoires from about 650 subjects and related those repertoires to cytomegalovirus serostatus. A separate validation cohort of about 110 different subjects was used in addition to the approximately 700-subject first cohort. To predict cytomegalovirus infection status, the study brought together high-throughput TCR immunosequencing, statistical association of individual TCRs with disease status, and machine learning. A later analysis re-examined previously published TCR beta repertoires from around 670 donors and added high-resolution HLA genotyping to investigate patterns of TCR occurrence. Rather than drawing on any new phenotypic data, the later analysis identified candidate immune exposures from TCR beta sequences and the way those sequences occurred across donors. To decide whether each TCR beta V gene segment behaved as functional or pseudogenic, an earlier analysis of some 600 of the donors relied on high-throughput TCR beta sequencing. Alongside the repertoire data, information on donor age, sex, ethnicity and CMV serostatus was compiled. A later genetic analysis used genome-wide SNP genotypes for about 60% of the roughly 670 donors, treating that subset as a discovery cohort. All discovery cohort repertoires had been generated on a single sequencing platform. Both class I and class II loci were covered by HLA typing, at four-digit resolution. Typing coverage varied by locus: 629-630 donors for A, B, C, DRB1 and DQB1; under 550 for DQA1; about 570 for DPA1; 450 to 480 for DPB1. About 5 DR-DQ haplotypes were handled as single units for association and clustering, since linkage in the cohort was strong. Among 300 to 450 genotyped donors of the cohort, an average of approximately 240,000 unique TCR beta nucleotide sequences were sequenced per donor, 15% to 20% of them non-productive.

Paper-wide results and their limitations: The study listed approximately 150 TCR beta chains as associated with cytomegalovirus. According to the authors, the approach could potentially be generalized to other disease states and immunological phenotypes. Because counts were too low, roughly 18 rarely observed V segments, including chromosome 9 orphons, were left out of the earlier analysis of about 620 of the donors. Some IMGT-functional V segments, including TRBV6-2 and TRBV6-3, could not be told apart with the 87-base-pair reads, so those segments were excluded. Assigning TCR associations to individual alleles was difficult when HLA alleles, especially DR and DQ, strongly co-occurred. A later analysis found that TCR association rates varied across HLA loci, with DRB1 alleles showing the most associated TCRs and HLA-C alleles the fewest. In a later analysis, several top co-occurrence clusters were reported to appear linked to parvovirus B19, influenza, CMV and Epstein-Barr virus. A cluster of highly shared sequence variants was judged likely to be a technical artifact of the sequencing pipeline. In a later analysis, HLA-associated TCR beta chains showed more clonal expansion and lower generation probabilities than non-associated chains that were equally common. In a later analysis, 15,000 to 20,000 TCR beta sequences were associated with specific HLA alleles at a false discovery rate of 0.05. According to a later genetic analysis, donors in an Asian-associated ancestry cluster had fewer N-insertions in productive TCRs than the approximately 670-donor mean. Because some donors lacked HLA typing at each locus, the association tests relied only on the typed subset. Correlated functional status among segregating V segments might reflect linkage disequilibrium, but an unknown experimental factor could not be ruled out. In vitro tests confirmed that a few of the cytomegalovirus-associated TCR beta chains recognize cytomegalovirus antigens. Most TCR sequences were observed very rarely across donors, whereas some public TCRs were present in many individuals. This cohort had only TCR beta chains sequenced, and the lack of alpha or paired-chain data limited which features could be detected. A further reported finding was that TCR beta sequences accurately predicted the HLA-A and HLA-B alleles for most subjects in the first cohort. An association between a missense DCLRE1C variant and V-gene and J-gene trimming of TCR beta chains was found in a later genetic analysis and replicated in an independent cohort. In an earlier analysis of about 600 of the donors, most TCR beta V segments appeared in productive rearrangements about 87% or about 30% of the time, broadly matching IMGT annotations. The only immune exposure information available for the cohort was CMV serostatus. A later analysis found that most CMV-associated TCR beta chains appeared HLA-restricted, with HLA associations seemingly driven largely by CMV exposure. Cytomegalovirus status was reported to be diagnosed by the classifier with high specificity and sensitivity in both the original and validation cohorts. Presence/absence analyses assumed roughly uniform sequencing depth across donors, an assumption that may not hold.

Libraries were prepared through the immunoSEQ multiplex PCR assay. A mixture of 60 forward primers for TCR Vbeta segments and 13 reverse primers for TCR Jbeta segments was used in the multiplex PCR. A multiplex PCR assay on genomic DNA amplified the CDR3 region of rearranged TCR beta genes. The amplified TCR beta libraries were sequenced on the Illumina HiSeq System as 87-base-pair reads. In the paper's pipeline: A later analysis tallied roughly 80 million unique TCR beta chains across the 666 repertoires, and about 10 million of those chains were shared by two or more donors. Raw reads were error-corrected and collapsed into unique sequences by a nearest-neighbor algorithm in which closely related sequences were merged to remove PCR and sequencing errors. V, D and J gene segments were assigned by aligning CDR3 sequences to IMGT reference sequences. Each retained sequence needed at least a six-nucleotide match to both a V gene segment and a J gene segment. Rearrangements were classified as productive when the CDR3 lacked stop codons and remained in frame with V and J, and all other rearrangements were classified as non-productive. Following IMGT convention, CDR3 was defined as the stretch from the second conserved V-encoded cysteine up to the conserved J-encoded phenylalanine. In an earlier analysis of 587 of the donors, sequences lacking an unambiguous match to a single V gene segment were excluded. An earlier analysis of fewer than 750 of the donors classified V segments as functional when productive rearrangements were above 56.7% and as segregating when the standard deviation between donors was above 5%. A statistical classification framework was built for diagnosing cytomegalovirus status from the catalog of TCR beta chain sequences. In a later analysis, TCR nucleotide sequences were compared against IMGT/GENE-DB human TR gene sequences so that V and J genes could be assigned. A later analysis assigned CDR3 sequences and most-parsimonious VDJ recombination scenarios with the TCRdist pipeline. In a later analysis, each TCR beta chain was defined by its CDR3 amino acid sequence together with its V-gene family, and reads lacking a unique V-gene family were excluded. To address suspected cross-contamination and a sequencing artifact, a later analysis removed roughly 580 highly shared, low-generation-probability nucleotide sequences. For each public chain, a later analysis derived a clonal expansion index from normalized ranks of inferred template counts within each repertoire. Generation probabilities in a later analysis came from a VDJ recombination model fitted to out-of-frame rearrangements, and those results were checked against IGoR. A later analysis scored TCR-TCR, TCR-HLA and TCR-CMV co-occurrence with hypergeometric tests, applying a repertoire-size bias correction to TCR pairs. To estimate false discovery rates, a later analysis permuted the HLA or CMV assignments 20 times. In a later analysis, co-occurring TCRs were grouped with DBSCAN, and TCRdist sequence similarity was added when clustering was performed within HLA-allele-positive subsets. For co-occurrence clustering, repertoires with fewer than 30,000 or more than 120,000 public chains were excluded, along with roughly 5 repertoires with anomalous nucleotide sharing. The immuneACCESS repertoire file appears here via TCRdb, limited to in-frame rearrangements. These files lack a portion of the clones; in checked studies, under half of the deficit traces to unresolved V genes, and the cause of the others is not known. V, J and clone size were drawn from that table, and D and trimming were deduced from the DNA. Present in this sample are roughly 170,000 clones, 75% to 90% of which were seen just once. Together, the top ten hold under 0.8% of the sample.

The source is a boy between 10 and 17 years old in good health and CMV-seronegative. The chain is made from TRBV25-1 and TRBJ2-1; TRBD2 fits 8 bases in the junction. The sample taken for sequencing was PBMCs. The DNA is TGTGCCAGCAGTGAGCCGGGACTAGAAAATGAGCAGTTCTTC. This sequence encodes CASSEPGLENEQFF.